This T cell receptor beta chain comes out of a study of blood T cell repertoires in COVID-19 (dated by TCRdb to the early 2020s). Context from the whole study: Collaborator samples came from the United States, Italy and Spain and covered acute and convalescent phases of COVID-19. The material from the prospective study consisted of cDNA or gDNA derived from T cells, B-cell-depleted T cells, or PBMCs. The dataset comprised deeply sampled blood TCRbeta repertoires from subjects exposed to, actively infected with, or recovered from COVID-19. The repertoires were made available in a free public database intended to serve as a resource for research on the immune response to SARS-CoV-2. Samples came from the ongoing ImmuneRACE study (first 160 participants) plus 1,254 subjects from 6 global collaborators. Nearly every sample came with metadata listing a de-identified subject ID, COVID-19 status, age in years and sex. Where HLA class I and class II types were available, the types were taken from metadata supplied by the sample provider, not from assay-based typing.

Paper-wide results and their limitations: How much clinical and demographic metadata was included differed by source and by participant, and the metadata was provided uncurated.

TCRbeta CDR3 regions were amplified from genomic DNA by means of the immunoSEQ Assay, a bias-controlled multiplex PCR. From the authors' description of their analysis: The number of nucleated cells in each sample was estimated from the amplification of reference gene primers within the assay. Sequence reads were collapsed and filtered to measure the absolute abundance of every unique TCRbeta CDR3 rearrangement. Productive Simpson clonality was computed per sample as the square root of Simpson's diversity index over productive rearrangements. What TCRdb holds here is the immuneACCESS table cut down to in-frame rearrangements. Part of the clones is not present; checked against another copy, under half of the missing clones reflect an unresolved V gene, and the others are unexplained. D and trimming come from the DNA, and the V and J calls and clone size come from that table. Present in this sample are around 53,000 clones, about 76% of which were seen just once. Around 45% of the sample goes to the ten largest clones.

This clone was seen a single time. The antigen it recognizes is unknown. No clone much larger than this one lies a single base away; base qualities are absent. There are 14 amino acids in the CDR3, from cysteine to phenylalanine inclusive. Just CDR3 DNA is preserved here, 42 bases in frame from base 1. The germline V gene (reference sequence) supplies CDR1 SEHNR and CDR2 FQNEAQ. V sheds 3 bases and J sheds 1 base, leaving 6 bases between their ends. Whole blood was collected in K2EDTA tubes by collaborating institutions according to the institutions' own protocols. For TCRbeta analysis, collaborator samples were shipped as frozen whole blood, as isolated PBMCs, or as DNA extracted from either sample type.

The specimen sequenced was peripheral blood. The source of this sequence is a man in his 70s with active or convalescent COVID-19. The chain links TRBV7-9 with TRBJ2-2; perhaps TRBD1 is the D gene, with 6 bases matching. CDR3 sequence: CASSLGQNTGELFF. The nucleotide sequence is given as TGTGCCAGCAGCTTGGGACAGAACACCGGGGAGCTGTTTTTT.